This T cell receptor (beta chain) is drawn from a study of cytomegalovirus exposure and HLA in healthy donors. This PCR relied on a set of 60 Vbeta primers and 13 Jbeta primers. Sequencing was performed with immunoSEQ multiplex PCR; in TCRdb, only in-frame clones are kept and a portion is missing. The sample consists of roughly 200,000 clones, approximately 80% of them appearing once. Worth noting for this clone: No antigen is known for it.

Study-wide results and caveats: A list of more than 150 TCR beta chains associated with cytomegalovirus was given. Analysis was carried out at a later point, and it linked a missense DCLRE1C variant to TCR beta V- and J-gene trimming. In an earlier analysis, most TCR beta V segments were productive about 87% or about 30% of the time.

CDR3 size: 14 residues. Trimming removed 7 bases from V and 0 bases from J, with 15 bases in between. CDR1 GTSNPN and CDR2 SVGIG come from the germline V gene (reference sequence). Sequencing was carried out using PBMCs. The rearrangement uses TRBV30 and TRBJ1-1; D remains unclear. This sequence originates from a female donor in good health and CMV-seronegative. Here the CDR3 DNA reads TGTGCCTCCACGGGATCCATAGTGAACACTGAAGCTTTCTTT. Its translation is CASTGSIVNTEAFF.